The 17 T cell receptor beta chains below all came from one sample that was sequenced in a study of a mutant IDH1 vaccine in newly diagnosed glioma. The sample's time point: week 11, during vaccination. The vaccine gave 300 ug of a 20-mer mutant IDH1 peptide subcutaneously per dose. Which antigens these TCRs recognize remains unknown. Measured with immunoSEQ multiplex PCR; TCRdb has only the in-frame clones, and not every one. The table includes about 64,000 clones, roughly 84% detected once. The starting material was PBMCs, obtained from a glioma patient whose treatment included an IDH1 peptide vaccine. The receptors were gathered from a woman aged 45-65 years with glioma.

This clone was observed a single time. The genes are TRBV5-6 and TRBJ1-2, with 10 nucleotides matching TRBD1. Germline lookup yields CDR1 SGHDT and CDR2 YYEEEE. J gave up 4 bases and V 5 bases, and 8 bases lay outside the gene matches. The CDR3 has 15 residues. CDR3: CASRGRDRGIYGYTF. The CDR3 DNA reads TGTGCCAGCAGAGGGAGGGACAGGGGAATCTATGGCTACACCTTC.

The chain combines TRBV5-1 with TRBJ1-3, with D unclear. V lost 0 bases and J lost 0, with 7 bases in between. CDR1 SGHRS and CDR2 YFSETQ come from the germline V gene. The CDR3 runs to 15 residues. The CDR3 DNA reads as TGCGCCAGCAGCTTGGATGGCTTCTCTGGAAACACCATATATTTT. The encoded protein is CASSLDGFSGNTIYF. The complete variable domain, with remaining parts taken from reference TRBV5-1 and TRBJ1-3, reads KAGVTQTPRYLIKTRGQQVTLSCSPISGHRSVSWYQQTPGQGLQFLFEYFSETQRNKGNFPGRFSGRQFSNSRSEMNVSTLELGDSALYLCASSLDGFSGNTIYFGEGSWLTVV.

This chain uses TRBV7-2 with TRBJ1-1, with D possibly being TRBD1 (6 bases). V lost 5 bases to trimming and J lost 10 bases, with 20 bases between them. Germline lookup yields CDR1 SGHTA and CDR2 FQGNSA. The CDR3 is 14 residues long. CDR3 protein: CASSPPGGGRAAFF. The DNA of the CDR3 is TGTGCCAGCAGCCCCCCTGGTGGGGGGCGAGCAGCTTTCTTT. The variable domain in full, with the rest retrieved from reference TRBV7-2 and TRBJ1-1, is GAGVSQSPSNKVTEKGKDVELRCDPISGHTALYWYRQSLGQGLEFLIYFQGNSAPDKSGLPSDRFSAERTGGSVSTLTIQRTQQEDSAVYLCASSPPGGGRAAFFGQGTRLTVV.

In regard to this clone: Other DNA sequences in the sample encode the same CDR3. This chain uses TRBV9 with TRBJ2-2; no definite D call. The V and J ends lost 2 bases and 4 bases respectively, with 0 bases between them. The CDR3 extends over 11 amino acids. Germline loops: CDR1 SGDLS, CDR2 YYNGEE. The DNA of the CDR3 is TGTGCCAGCAGCGTCACCGGGGAGCTGTTTTTT. The encoded protein is CASSVTGELFF. The full variable domain, with the rest looked up from reference TRBV9 and TRBJ2-2, is DSGVTQTPKHLITATGQRVTLRCSPRSGDLSVYWYQQSLDQGLQFLIQYYNGEERAKGNILERFSAQQFPDLHSELNLSSLELGDSALYFCASSVTGELFFGEGSRLTVL.

The chain joins TRBV30 to TRBJ1-5, with D perhaps TRBD1 (5 bases). Germline V lookup: CDR1 GTSNPN, CDR2 SVGIG (reference sequence). CDR3 length: 14 residues. The V end was cut by 0 bases, the J end by 5 bases, with 11 bases between. CDR3 coding DNA: TGTGCCTGGAGTGTACGGGGGTGGGATCAGCCCCAGCATTTT. Encoded protein: CAWSVRGWDQPQHF.

This clone showed up just once. The V gene is TRBV7-9, the J gene TRBJ1-4; D gene unclear. Germline V gene lookup returns CDR1 SEHNR and CDR2 FQNEAQ (reference sequence). The CDR3 is made up of 15 amino acids. Trimming shortened V by 5 bases and J by 5 bases, and 15 bases separated the two germline ends. This CDR3 is CASSPSARRNEKLFF. As DNA, the CDR3 is TGTGCCAGCAGCCCATCCGCCCGCCGAAATGAAAAACTGTTTTTT.

V is TRBV4-2 and J is TRBJ2-2; the match to TRBD2 covers 8 bases. Germline V gives CDR1 LGHNA, CDR2 YNFKEQ. V dropped 5 bases and J dropped 5; count of bases not matched to a gene: 7. This CDR3 is 15 amino acids long. CDR3 in amino acids: CASSTKRGRTGELFF. CDR3 sequence (DNA): TGTGCCAGCAGCACAAAGCGGGGGAGAACCGGGGAGCTGTTTTTT.

This clone appeared a single time. The rearrangement joins TRBV7-2 to TRBJ1-1, with unresolved D. With 2 bases removed from V and 3 bases from J, the gap between germline ends came to 7 bases. This CDR3 comprises 13 residues. Germline CDR1 is SGHTA and CDR2 is FQGNSA. The CDR3 protein is CASSLLLDTEAFF. CDR3 sequence (DNA): TGTGCCAGCAGCTTATTGCTGGACACTGAAGCTTTCTTT.

This clone has just a few counts. This chain links TRBV5-6 with TRBJ1-2; D may be TRBD1 (5 bases). Trimming pared 2 bases from V and 5 bases from J, leaving 10 bases between. Germline loops: CDR1 SGHDT, CDR2 YYEEEE. This CDR3 has 13 residues. CDR3 loop: CASSFSGLYGYTF. The CDR3 DNA is TGTGCCAGCAGCTTCTCAGGGTTGTATGGCTACACCTTC.

The CDR3 nucleotides are TGTGCCAGCAGGGGGACAGATACGCAGTATTTT. This sequence encodes CASRGTDTQYF. The chain carries TRBV28 and TRBJ2-3; D uncertain. Per germline, CDR1 MDHEN and CDR2 SYDVKM. The CDR3 sequence is 11 residues long. V was pared by 6 bases and J by 3 bases, with 4 bases between.

The chain has TRBV29-1 and TRBJ1-1, with D possibly matching TRBD1 (6 bases). CDR1 is SQVTM, CDR2 ANQGSEA, per germline. This CDR3 has 13 amino acids. V lost 4 bases and J 1 base, leaving 10 bases between the germline ends. The CDR3 region has the DNA TGCAGCGTTGTAAAGGGGGAGAACACTGAAGCTTTCTTT. Translation gives CSVVKGENTEAFF.

DNA of the CDR3: TGTGCCAGCAGTTTGAGTGGGGGCGTAAAGGGCTACACCTTC. This gives the protein CASSLSGGVKGYTF. V is TRBV6-5 and J is TRBJ1-2; a possible D gene is TRBD1 (6 bases). Germline CDR1 reads MNHEY; CDR2 reads SVGAGI. The CDR3 runs to 14 residues. Trimming took 4 bases from V and 8 from J, leaving 17 bases between them.

This rearrangement joins TRBV2 to TRBJ2-5; D call uncertain. Between the trimmed V and J ends, which lost 0 bases and 0 bases, there was a span of 11 bases. The CDR3 spans 16 residues. Germline V gene sequence: CDR1 SNHLY, CDR2 FYNNEI. The CDR3 coding sequence is TGTGCCAGCAGTGAAGCGCTTCGGCCGAACCAAGAGACCCAGTACTTC. This encodes CASSEALRPNQETQYF.

The chain uses TRBV5-6 and TRBJ1-4; 7 bases are shared with TRBD1. Trimming took 4 bases from V and 4 from J; bases not matched to a gene: 4. The germline V gene has CDR1 SGHDT and CDR2 YYEEEE. CDR3 length equals 14 residues. The CDR3 is CASSPGQVNEKLFF. The CDR3 nucleotides are TGTGCCAGCAGCCCCGGACAGGTTAATGAAAAACTGTTTTTT.

In this sample, this clone turned up once. The V gene is TRBV4-1, the J gene TRBJ1-1, with 10 bases lining up with TRBD1. CDR1 and CDR2 (germline): MGHRA, YSYEKL. V shed 4 bases and J 4 bases; nucleotides not matched to a gene: 6. The CDR3 consists of 15 residues. The CDR3 reads CASSLQTGGLTEAFF. In nucleotides, the CDR3 is TGCGCCAGCAGCCTACAGACAGGGGGCCTCACTGAAGCTTTCTTT.

This clone occurred a few times. Within the sample, other DNA sequences also encode this same CDR3. This chain joins TRBV18 and TRBJ1-1; maybe TRBD1 (5 bases). Trimming pared 3 bases from V and 4 bases from J, leaving 6 bases between. The CDR3 sequence is 12 residues long. The V gene's germline CDR1 is KGHSH and CDR2 LQKENI. In DNA form, the CDR3 reads TGTGCCAGCTCACCCCAGGGCACTGAAGCTTTCTTT. This sequence encodes CASSPQGTEAFF.

J is TRBJ2-7 and V is TRBV29-1; the D is unclear. The CDR3 has 12 residues. Trimming removed 6 bases from V and 2 bases from J, with 11 bases in between. The V gene's germline CDR1 is SQVTM and CDR2 ANQGSEA. CDR3 in amino acids: CSVKMRTYEQYF. In nucleotides, the CDR3 is TGCAGCGTGAAGATGAGAACCTACGAGCAGTACTTC.